Listed below are T cell receptor beta chains from one sample, sequenced in a study of blood T cells in healthy people across ages. TCRdb used MiXCR to reprocess the 5' RACE reads, holding one entry per CDR3 protein. The sample lists 1.5 million to 2 million distinct CDR3 sequences; approximately 39% were seen once. Sequenced input: blood. The receptors stem from a human donor in good health. Each CDR3 is given with its conserved first and last residue. D genes are given only for firm matches. Not every row has a clone size; where given, it reads once, few, many or a size class.

D	size	V	J	CDR3	DNA
.	.	TRBV2	TRBJ2-7	CATAGSLSYEQYF	TGTGCCACCGCAGGGAGTTTATCCTACGAGCAGTACTTC
TRBD1	.	TRBV24-1	TRBJ2-3	CATSARTGPLTDTQYF	TGTGCCACCAGCGCGCGGACAGGACCCCTCACAGATACGCAGTATTTT
.	.	TRBV6-5	TRBJ1-1	CAGSSDFGVRTEAFF	TGTGCCGGCAGTTCTGACTTCGGGGTTAGGACTGAAGCTTTCTTT
.	once	TRBV5-6	TRBJ2-1	CASGQFGLYNEQFF	TGTGCCAGCGGACAGTTTGGGCTCTACAATGAGCAGTTCTTC
TRBD1	.	TRBV12-3/TRBV12-4	TRBJ2-7	CVSSLRDSRLGEQYF	TGTGTCAGCAGTTTAAGGGACAGCCGGTTGGGCGAGCAGTACTTC
.	.	TRBV2	TRBJ1-2	CASSRDTSSYGYTF	TGTGCCAGCAGTCGGGACACTTCGTCCTATGGCTACACCTTC
.	.	TRBV3-1	TRBJ1-6	CASSQDVLGSPLHF	TGTGCCAGCAGCCAAGATGTCCTAGGGTCACCCCTCCACTTT
.	.	TRBV12-3/TRBV12-4	TRBJ1-1	CASRHTGMNTEAFF	TGTGCCAGCAGACATACAGGGATGAACACTGAAGCTTTCTTT
TRBD1	few	TRBV7-2	TRBJ2-6	CASTLGQAGANVLTF	TGTGCCAGCACTCTGGGACAGGCTGGGGCCAACGTCCTGACTTTC
TRBD2	few	TRBV7-2	TRBJ2-7	CASRQSDSGAYEQYF	TGTGCCAGCAGGCAATCTGATAGCGGGGCCTACGAGCAGTACTTC
.	.	TRBV6-6	TRBJ1-2	CASSNGGLTGYGYTF	TGTGCCAGCAGCAACGGGGGGCTTACCGGCTATGGTTACACCTTC
TRBD1	.	TRBV6-6	TRBJ2-4	CASSSGTGAKNIQYF	TGTGCCAGCAGTTCCGGGACAGGGGCTAAAAACATTCAGTACTTC
TRBD2	.	TRBV9	TRBJ2-3	CASSLLERGGQDTQYF	TGTGCCAGCAGCTTACTCGAGCGGGGGGGCCAGGATACGCAGTATTTT
TRBD2	.	TRBV20-1	TRBJ2-1	CSASGLAKTEQFF	TGCAGTGCTAGTGGACTAGCGAAAACTGAGCAGTTCTTC
.	.	TRBV5-6	TRBJ2-2	CASSAGRYTGELFF	TGTGCCAGCAGCGCAGGAAGATACACCGGGGAGCTGTTTTTT
.	.	TRBV13	TRBJ2-1	CASSSPGSWGNNEQFF	TGTGCCAGCAGCTCCCCCGGATCCTGGGGGAACAATGAGCAGTTCTTC
.	once	TRBV28	TRBJ1-1	CASSHGGGMNIEAFF	TGTGCCAGCAGTCATGGTGGGGGAATGAACATTGAAGCTTTCTTT
.	few	TRBV4-3	TRBJ2-7	CASSQDRGRTYEQYF	TGCGCCAGCAGCCAAGATAGGGGGAGGACCTACGAGCAGTACTTC
TRBD1	.	TRBV18	TRBJ2-7	CASSGPGQGYYEQYF	TGTGCCAGCTCAGGGCCGGGACAGGGCTACTACGAGCAGTACTTC
.	once	TRBV21-1	TRBJ1-5	CASSKVRGFYSNQPQHF	TGTGCCAGCAGCAAAGTAAGGGGGTTTTATAGCAATCAGCCCCAGCATTTT
.	few	TRBV4-3	TRBJ1-5	CASSHLVSVQPQHF	TGCGCCAGCAGCCATCTCGTATCGGTGCAGCCCCAGCATTTT
.	.	TRBV12-3/TRBV12-4	TRBJ1-5	CASSFDTKTNQPQHF	TGTGCCAGCAGTTTCGACACCAAGACTAATCAGCCCCAGCATTTT
.	.	TRBV11-2	TRBJ1-2	CASRQGGGANDYGYTF	TGTGCCAGCAGACAAGGCGGGGGGGCTAATGACTATGGCTACACCTTC
TRBD1	.	TRBV6-6	TRBJ1-1	CTSSFGTGDTEAFF	TGTACCAGCAGTTTCGGGACAGGGGACACTGAAGCTTTCTTT
.	.	TRBV4-3	TRBJ2-5	CASSQGWEQETQYF	TGCGCCAGCAGCCAAGGGTGGGAGCAAGAGACCCAGTACTTC
.	few	TRBV30	TRBJ1-2	CAWSKFTDAGGYTF	TGTGCCTGGTCCAAGTTTACAGATGCGGGGGGCTACACCTTC
TRBD2	.	TRBV12-3/TRBV12-4	TRBJ2-1	CASSQIRTSGTYNDQFF	TGTGCCAGCAGCCAAATCCGGACTAGCGGTACCTACAATGACCAGTTCTTC
TRBD2	.	TRBV20-1	TRBJ2-1	CSASAGGTHNEQFF	TGCAGTGCTAGTGCGGGGGGGACCCACAATGAGCAGTTCTTC
.	few	TRBV4-2	TRBJ2-1	CASSPTRGINEQFF	TGTGCCAGCAGCCCCACGAGGGGGATCAATGAGCAGTTCTTC
.	.	TRBV6-2/TRBV6-3	TRBJ1-2	CASSYPVGGEDGYTF	TGTGCCAGCAGTTATCCGGTGGGGGGCGAGGATGGCTACACCTTC
.	.	TRBV7-3	TRBJ1-1	CASSLIPGADTEAFF	TGTGCCAGCAGCTTAATACCAGGGGCTGACACTGAAGCTTTCTTT
.	.	TRBV20-1	TRBJ1-5	CSAVPRLQAVNQPQHF	TGCAGTGCTGTCCCTCGGCTCCAGGCTGTGAATCAGCCCCAGCATTTT
TRBD1	.	TRBV28	TRBJ2-6	CASSWDREGANVLAF	TGTGCCAGCAGCTGGGACAGGGAGGGGGCCAACGTCCTGGCTTTC
TRBD1	.	TRBV9	TRBJ1-1	CASSSGGAVETEAFF	TGTGCCAGCAGCTCAGGGGGGGCAGTGGAAACTGAAGCTTTCTTT
TRBD1	.	TRBV7-2	TRBJ2-7	CASSQTGQGETRFSLREQYF	TGTGCCAGCAGCCAGACCGGTCAGGGGGAGACTCGTTTTAGTTTACGGGAGCAGTACTTC
.	few	TRBV5-1	TRBJ2-3	CASRGTLNTDTQYF	TGCGCCAGCAGGGGGACTCTAAACACAGATACGCAGTATTTT
.	.	TRBV7-2	TRBJ1-6	CASSIQPGNSPLHF	TGTGCCAGCAGCATACAACCTGGGAATTCACCCCTCCACTTT
TRBD2	few	TRBV7-2	TRBJ2-7	CASSLVAGPYEQYF	TGTGCCAGCAGCTTGGTAGCGGGCCCTTACGAGCAGTACTTC
.	few	TRBV10-3	TRBJ1-2	CAISSTDQTNYGYTF	TGTGCCATCAGTTCTACAGACCAAACTAACTATGGCTACACCTTC
.	.	TRBV28	TRBJ2-5	CASRWQTVETQYF	TGTGCCAGCAGGTGGCAAACGGTAGAGACCCAGTACTTC
.	few	TRBV12-3/TRBV12-4	TRBJ1-6	CASSRQLGNSPLHF	TGTGCCAGCAGTCGACAGCTGGGTAATTCACCCCTCCACTTT
.	.	TRBV6-6	TRBJ2-7	CASTPFGASSYEQYF	TGTGCCAGCACCCCTTTCGGCGCTAGCTCCTACGAGCAGTACTTC
.	.	TRBV3-1	TRBJ1-2	CASSQGEGRGYGYTF	TGTGCCAGCAGCCAAGGGGAGGGGAGGGGCTATGGCTACACCTTC
TRBD1	once	TRBV28	TRBJ2-5	CASSFHPGQGRKTQYF	TGTGCCAGCAGTTTCCATCCTGGACAGGGTAGAAAGACCCAGTACTTC
.	.	TRBV12-3/TRBV12-4	TRBJ2-1	CASSLEGLYSHNEQFF	TGTGCCAGCAGTTTAGAGGGACTCTACTCCCACAATGAGCAGTTCTTC
.	.	TRBV6-5	TRBJ2-3	CASSYPGTEGGFDTQYF	TGTGCCAGCAGTTACCCCGGGACGGAGGGGGGCTTTGATACGCAGTATTTT
.	.	TRBV11-2	TRBJ2-5	CASSLDGRAEETQYF	TGTGCCAGCAGCTTAGATGGTCGAGCGGAAGAGACCCAGTACTTC
.	.	TRBV4-3	TRBJ1-1	CASSSYWDTEAFF	TGCGCCAGCAGTTCCTACTGGGACACCGAAGCTTTCTTT
.	.	TRBV4-2	TRBJ2-7	CASSQEALLLTYEQYF	TGTGCCAGCAGCCAAGAGGCCCTACTACTTACCTACGAGCAGTACTTC
.	.	TRBV20-1	TRBJ1-1	CSARNDRTEAFF	TGCAGTGCCCGGAACGATCGGACGGAAGCTTTCTTT
TRBD1	.	TRBV29-1	TRBJ2-1	CSVGVEGAIETQFF	TGCAGCGTTGGGGTTGAGGGGGCGATAGAGACCCAGTTCTTC
.	many	TRBV4-1	TRBJ2-7	CASSQGPPGPTRGEQYF	TGCGCCAGCAGCCAAGGACCTCCCGGCCCCACCCGGGGAGAGCAGTACTTC
.	few	TRBV29-1	TRBJ2-7	CSVIPINSYEQYF	TGCAGCGTTATCCCTATTAACTCCTACGAGCAGTACTTC
.	.	TRBV6-2/TRBV6-3	TRBJ2-7	CASSYGRFRAPYEQYF	TGTGCCAGCAGTTACGGAAGGTTTAGGGCGCCCTACGAGCAGTACTTC
.	.	TRBV6-6	TRBJ2-5	CASIGRYQETQYF	TGTGCCAGCATTGGGAGGTACCAAGAGACCCAGTACTTC
TRBD1	few	TRBV28	TRBJ1-2	CASRTPGQNYGYTF	TGTGCCAGCAGGACGCCGGGACAGAACTATGGCTACACCTTC
.	few	TRBV9	TRBJ2-1	CASSLHPGDNEQFF	TGTGCCAGCAGCCTCCATCCAGGGGACAATGAGCAGTTCTTC
.	few	TRBV7-8	TRBJ2-7	CASSLVPVAEQYF	TGTGCCAGCAGCTTAGTGCCAGTCGCCGAGCAGTACTTC
.	.	TRBV2	TRBJ2-3	CASSEANVAVRKYF	TGTGCCAGCAGTGAAGCGAATGTCGCGGTAAGGAAGTATTTT